The 27 T cell receptor beta chains reported below all come from one sample, sequenced in a study of blood T cell repertoires in COVID-19. The table came from immunoSEQ multiplex PCR; TCRdb's copy has only in-frame clones and leaves some out. Of under 90,000 clones listed, 91% are singletons. Sequencing used peripheral blood. The receptor source for this set is a man aged 35 to 55 with COVID-19, enrolled during active disease.

This sequence joins TRBV5-4 and TRBJ2-6; tentatively, D is TRBD2 (6 bases). V was shortened by 0 bases and J by 0 bases, with 10 bases between the two germline ends. The CDR3 has 17 amino acids. CDR1 and CDR2 (germline): SGHNT, YYREEE (reference sequence). In nucleotides, the CDR3 is TGTGCCAGCAGCTTGGCCGGCGGGAACTCTGGGGCCAACGTCCTGACTTTC. Translated: CASSLAGGNSGANVLTF.

The gene calls are TRBV3-1 (or the pseudogene TRBV3-2) and TRBJ1-6, with 7 bases that match TRBD1. The J segment lost 6 bases and the V segment lost 1 base, leaving 6 bases of the junction unmatched. Germline assignment: CDR1 LGHDT and CDR2 YNNKEL (reference sequence). This CDR3 region has 16 residues. CDR3: CASSQVTGILNSPLHF. In DNA, the CDR3 is TGTGCCAGCAGCCAAGTGACAGGGATCCTTAATTCACCCCTCCACTTT.

The rearrangement uses TRBV9 and TRBJ1-2; 7 bases are a match to TRBD1. Germline values: CDR1 SGDLS, CDR2 YYNGEE. The CDR3 totals 12 residues. V gave up 5 bases and J gave up 5 bases; unmatched junction bases: 3. CDR3: CASREGAYGYTF. For the CDR3, the DNA is TGTGCCAGCAGAGAGGGGGCGTATGGCTACACCTTC.

V gene TRBV25-1 combines with J gene TRBJ1-1; no firm D call. The CDR3 is made up of 15 amino acids. V was shortened by 6 bases and J by 4 bases, with 18 bases between the two germline ends. Germline V CDR1 and CDR2: MGHDK, SYGVNS. CDR3: CASRPGWARSTEAFF. The CDR3 region has the DNA TGTGCCAGCAGGCCGGGGTGGGCCCGGAGCACTGAAGCTTTCTTT.

The chain links TRBV10-3 to TRBJ1-1, with D maybe TRBD1 (5 bases). Trimming removed 2 bases from V and 4 bases from J, with 11 bases in between. This CDR3 has 14 amino acids. Germline-derived CDR1 and CDR2 are ENHRY and SYGVKD. CDR3 nucleotide sequence: TGTGCCATCAGTGAGCAGGGTCTGGGCACTGAAGCTTTCTTT. Encoded protein: CAISEQGLGTEAFF.

The chain carries TRBV7-6 and TRBJ1-4; TRBD1 aligns across 7 bases. CDR1 and CDR2 from the germline V gene are SGHVS and FNYEAQ. V was pared by 4 bases and J by 1 base, with 3 bases of the junction left unmatched. This CDR3 is 15 amino acids long. CDR3: CASSSYRGTNEKLFF. The CDR3, as DNA: TGTGCCAGCAGCTCTTACAGGGGAACTAATGAAAAACTGTTTTTT.

The chain has TRBV13 and TRBJ1-3; 7 nucleotides agree with TRBD1. CDR1 PRHDT and CDR2 FYEKMQ come from the germline V gene (reference sequence). The CDR3 has 16 residues. Trimming removed 0 bases from V and 2 bases from J; junction bases left unmatched: 4. DNA of the CDR3: TGTGCCAGCAGCTTAGGGGTCAGGGGGACTGGAAACACCATATATTTT. Translation gives CASSLGVRGTGNTIYF. Variable domain in full (rest from reference TRBV13 and TRBJ1-3): AAGVIQSPRHLIKEKRETATLKCYPIPRHDTVYWYQQGPGQDPQFLISFYEKMQSDKGSIPDRFSAQQFSDYHSELNMSSLELGDSALYFCASSLGVRGTGNTIYFGEGSWLTVV.

V gene TRBV6-1 combines with J gene TRBJ1-5, with D hard to call. V was cut by 0 bases and J by 5 bases, with 5 bases left in between. The length of the CDR3 is 13 residues. The germline V gene encodes CDR1 MNHNS and CDR2 SASEGT. The CDR3 DNA reads as TGTGCCAGCAGTGAAGCGAACTATCAGCCCCAGCATTTT. Residues: CASSEANYQPQHF.

The chain uses TRBV5-1 and TRBJ2-1; D is undetermined. This CDR3 region has 15 residues. Germline CDR1 is SGHRS and CDR2 is YFSETQ. Trimming shortened V by 8 bases and J by 1 base, and 16 bases separated the two germline ends. The CDR3: CASSEVGWSYNEQFF. The CDR3 DNA is TGCGCCAGTTCAGAGGTCGGGTGGTCCTACAATGAGCAGTTCTTC.

This clone has just a few counts. The CDR3 region has the DNA TGTGCCAGCGGGGGACAGGGTTTGGACGAGCAGTACTTC. The encoded protein is CASGGQGLDEQYF. This sequence joins TRBV5-4 and TRBJ2-7, with 9 bases aligning to TRBD1. The CDR3 is made up of 13 amino acids. Per the germline V gene, CDR1 is SGHNT and CDR2 is YYREEE (reference sequence). V was pared by 7 bases and J by 5 bases, with 7 bases of the junction left unmatched.

The V and J genes are TRBV6-5 and TRBJ1-6; weak D call: TRBD1 (5 bases). Between the trimmed V and J ends, which lost 6 bases and 11 bases, there was a span of 14 bases. The CDR3 has 13 amino acids. Germline CDR1 is MNHEY and CDR2 is SVGAGI. CDR3 nucleotides: TGTGCCAGCAGATCCGCGGGGCACACACCCCTCCACTTT. Its translation is CASRSAGHTPLHF.

Worth noting for this clone: The CDR3 ends on some other residue instead of the conserved phenylalanine or tryptophan, so this is likely a read error. The limits of the CDR3 on the DNA are not certain, so only TCRdb's listed CDR3 is given. This chain's CDR3 is CATSDQGY. This chain uses TRBV24-1 with TRBJ2-6; the table's D call, TRBD1, was not checked against the DNA. Germline V gene data show CDR1 as KGHDR and CDR2 as SFDVKD. Inclusive of both ends, the CDR3 amounts to 8 amino acids.

This chain connects TRBV3-1 (or the pseudogene TRBV3-2) to TRBJ1-2, with D perhaps TRBD1 (6 bases). Germline loops: CDR1 LGHDT, CDR2 YNNKEL (reference sequence). The V end was cut by 4 bases, the J end by 0 bases, with 12 bases between. CDR3 length: 15 amino acids. The CDR3 DNA reads TGTGCCAGCAGCCCTTCCGGGACAACTAACTATGGCTACACCTTC. This gives the protein CASSPSGTTNYGYTF.

The chain links TRBV24-1 to TRBJ2-3; 11 bases are a match to TRBD1. This CDR3 has 16 residues. The germline V gene encodes CDR1 KGHDR and CDR2 SFDVKD. Losses at the gene ends were 4 bases for V and 3 bases for J; bases not matched to a gene: 5. The CDR3 spells CATSETGTGGTDTQYF. CDR3 bases: TGTGCCACCAGTGAAACCGGGACAGGGGGTACAGATACGCAGTATTTT.

J is TRBJ2-5 and V is TRBV6-1, with D perhaps TRBD2 (5 bases). CDR3 size: 14 residues. Germline CDR1 reads MNHNS; CDR2 reads SASEGT. V shed 2 bases and J shed 5 bases, with 12 bases lying between them. DNA for the CDR3: TGTGCCAGCAGTGAAAACGTGGTAGCGGAGACCCAGTACTTC. Its translation is CASSENVVAETQYF.

The chain recombines TRBV10-1 with TRBJ2-7, with D tentatively TRBD2 (6 bases). The germline gives CDR1 WNHNN, CDR2 SYGVQD (reference sequence). The CDR3 extends over 13 amino acids. V was cut by 2 bases and J by 3 bases, with 8 bases left in between. The DNA of the CDR3 is TGCGCCAGCAGTGAGCGGGAGAACTACGAGCAGTACTTC. Its protein is CASSERENYEQYF.

The chain has TRBV3-1 (or the pseudogene TRBV3-2) and TRBJ2-5; 8 bases are a match to TRBD2. The CDR3 extends over 16 amino acids. With V trimmed by 3 bases and J by 5 bases, 11 bases remained unmatched. Germline lookup yields CDR1 LGHDT and CDR2 YNNKEL (reference sequence). This CDR3 reads CASSHRPGLVRETQYF. CDR3 DNA sequence: TGTGCCAGCAGCCACAGACCGGGACTAGTCCGTGAGACCCAGTACTTC.

This chain connects TRBV7-9 to TRBJ1-6, with TRBD1 identical over 9 bases. The CDR3 contains 14 residues. The V and J ends lost 11 bases and 8 bases, in that order; junction bases with no gene match: 10. From germline, CDR1 is SEHNR and CDR2 FQNEAQ (reference sequence). This chain's CDR3 is CASGADRGYSPLHF. The CDR3 coding sequence is TGTGCCTCGGGCGCGGACAGGGGTTATTCACCCCTCCACTTT.

The chain has TRBV5-1 and TRBJ1-4; D is perhaps TRBD1 (6 bases). There are 15 residues in the CDR3. The germline V and J ends were trimmed by 6 bases and 8 bases, with 20 bases remaining between them. Germline V lookup: CDR1 SGHRS, CDR2 YFSETQ. This CDR3 reads CASTNTGTDGEKLFF. Here the CDR3 DNA reads TGCGCCAGCACCAATACAGGGACCGATGGGGAAAAACTGTTTTTT.

The chain is built from TRBV6-5 and TRBJ2-7; 11 bases are a match to TRBD2. The CDR3 is 15 residues long. V lost 7 bases to trimming and J lost 3 bases; unmatched junction nucleotides: 8. CDR1 MNHEY and CDR2 SVGAGI come from the germline V gene. The CDR3 protein is CASTLAGGRLYEQYF. In nucleotides, the CDR3 is TGTGCCAGCACTTTAGCGGGGGGGAGGCTCTACGAGCAGTACTTC.

V and J are TRBV6-5 and TRBJ1-4, with D perhaps TRBD1 (5 bases). The CDR3 has 13 amino acids. Germline-derived CDR1 and CDR2 are MNHEY and SVGAGI. V was pared by 6 bases and J by 6 bases, with 11 bases between. For the CDR3, the DNA is TGTGCCAGCAGATCAGGGAACGATGAAAAACTGTTTTTT. Encoded protein: CASRSGNDEKLFF.

This chain links TRBV4-1 with TRBJ1-5; perhaps TRBD1 as D (6 bases). The CDR3 runs 16 residues. The ends were cut back, 4 bases at V and 3 bases at J, with 16 bases in the middle. Per the germline V gene, CDR1 is MGHRA and CDR2 is YSYEKL. This chain's CDR3 is CASSRQGMGNNQPQHF. The DNA for the CDR3 is TGCGCCAGCAGCCGGCAGGGGATGGGAAACAATCAGCCCCAGCATTTT.

V and J are TRBV19 and TRBJ1-1, with no clear D. This CDR3 contains 12 residues. Per germline, CDR1 LNHDA and CDR2 SQIVND (reference sequence). Trimming pared 3 bases from V and 1 base from J, leaving 3 bases between. Here the CDR3 DNA reads TGTGCCAGTAGTATGCGGAACACTGAAGCTTTCTTT. This encodes CASSMRNTEAFF.

The CDR3 DNA sequence: TGCAGCGTTGTTAAGGACACTACCTACGAGCAGTACTTC. This translates into CSVVKDTTYEQYF. J is TRBJ2-7 and V is TRBV29-1; D may be TRBD1 (5 bases). The CDR3 covers 13 residues. The germline gives CDR1 SQVTM, CDR2 ANQGSEA. The V end lost 4 bases, the J end lost 2 bases, and 12 bases lay between the germline ends.

J is TRBJ2-5 and V is TRBV30; 7 bases are a match to TRBD1. CDR1 is GTSNPN, CDR2 SVGIG, per germline (reference sequence). The CDR3 contains 15 residues. Trimming at V came to 2 bases and at J to 8 bases, leaving 14 bases not matched to a gene. The CDR3: CAWSRGDRASRTQYF. DNA of the CDR3: TGTGCCTGGAGTAGAGGGGACAGAGCCTCGCGAACCCAGTACTTC.

The chain links TRBV6-5 to TRBJ2-3; the D is unclear. Trimming cost V 10 bases and J 2 bases, with 13 bases left between them. This CDR3 spans 13 amino acids. Germline lookup yields CDR1 MNHEY and CDR2 SVGAGI. The CDR3 is CATGNSFTDTQYF. In nucleotides, the CDR3 is TGTGCCACAGGCAATTCCTTCACAGATACGCAGTATTTT.

The genes are TRBV28 and TRBJ2-7, with TRBD1 as a possible D gene (6 bases). The V end was cut by 10 bases, the J end by 2 bases, with 12 bases between. Germline CDR1 MDHEN, CDR2 SYDVKM. The CDR3 sequence is 12 residues long. In nucleotides, the CDR3 is TGTGCCACCCACGGGACAACCTACGAGCAGTACTTC. This translates into CATHGTTYEQYF.